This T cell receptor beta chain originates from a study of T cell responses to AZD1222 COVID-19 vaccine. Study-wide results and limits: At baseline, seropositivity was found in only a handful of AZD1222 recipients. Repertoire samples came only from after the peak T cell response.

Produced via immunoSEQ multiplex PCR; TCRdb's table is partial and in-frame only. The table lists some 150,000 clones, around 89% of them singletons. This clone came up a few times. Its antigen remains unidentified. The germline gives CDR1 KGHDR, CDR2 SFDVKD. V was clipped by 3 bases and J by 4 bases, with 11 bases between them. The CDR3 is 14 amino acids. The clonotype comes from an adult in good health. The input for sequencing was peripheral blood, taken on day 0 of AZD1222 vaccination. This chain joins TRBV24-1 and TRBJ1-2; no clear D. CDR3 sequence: CATSDEKTPYGYTF. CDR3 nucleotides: TGTGCCACCAGTGATGAAAAGACCCCCTATGGCTACACCTTC.